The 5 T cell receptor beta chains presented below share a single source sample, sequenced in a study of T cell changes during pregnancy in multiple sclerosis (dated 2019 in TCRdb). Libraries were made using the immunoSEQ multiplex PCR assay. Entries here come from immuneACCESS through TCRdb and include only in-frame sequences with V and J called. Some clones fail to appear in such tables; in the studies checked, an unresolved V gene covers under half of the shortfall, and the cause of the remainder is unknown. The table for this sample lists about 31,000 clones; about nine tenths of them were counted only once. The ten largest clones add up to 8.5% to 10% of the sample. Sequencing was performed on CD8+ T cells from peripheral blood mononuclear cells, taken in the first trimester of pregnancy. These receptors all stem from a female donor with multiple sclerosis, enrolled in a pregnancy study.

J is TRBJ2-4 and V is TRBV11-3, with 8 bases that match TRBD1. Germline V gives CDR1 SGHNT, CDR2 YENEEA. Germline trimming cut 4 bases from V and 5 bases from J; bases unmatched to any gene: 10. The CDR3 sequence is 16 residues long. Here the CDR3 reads CASSYQGAGEENIQYF. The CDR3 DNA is TGTGCCAGCAGCTACCAGGGGGCAGGAGAGGAAAACATTCAGTACTTC.

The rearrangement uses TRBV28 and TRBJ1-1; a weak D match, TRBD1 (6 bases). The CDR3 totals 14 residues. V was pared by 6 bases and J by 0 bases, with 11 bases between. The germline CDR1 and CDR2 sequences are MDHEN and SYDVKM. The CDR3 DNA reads TGTGCCAGCAGGTGGGGGCTGATGAACACTGAAGCTTTCTTT. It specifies CASRWGLMNTEAFF.

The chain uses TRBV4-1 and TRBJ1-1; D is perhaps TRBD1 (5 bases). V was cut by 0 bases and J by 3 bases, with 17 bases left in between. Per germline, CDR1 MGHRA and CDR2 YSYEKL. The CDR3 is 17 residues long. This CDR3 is CASSQDTGGEADTEAFF. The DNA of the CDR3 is TGCGCCAGCAGCCAAGATACGGGGGGGGAGGCGGACACTGAAGCTTTCTTT.

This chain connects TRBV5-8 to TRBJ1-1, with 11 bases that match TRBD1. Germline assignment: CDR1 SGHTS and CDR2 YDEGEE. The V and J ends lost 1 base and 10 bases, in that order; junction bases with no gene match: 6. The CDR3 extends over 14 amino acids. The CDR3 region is CASSLRRTGGRAFF. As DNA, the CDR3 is TGTGCCAGCAGCTTGCGTCGGACAGGGGGCAGAGCTTTCTTT.

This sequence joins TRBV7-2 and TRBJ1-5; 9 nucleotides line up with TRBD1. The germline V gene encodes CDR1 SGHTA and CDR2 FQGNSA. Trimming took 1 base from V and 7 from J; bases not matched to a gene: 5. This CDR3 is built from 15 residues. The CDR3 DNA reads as TGTGCCAGCAGCTTAGATGCGACAGGGGGGCAGCCCCAGCATTTT. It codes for CASSLDATGGQPQHF.